What follows is one TCR beta chain and its context. Its target is unknown. The data are from a study of cytomegalovirus exposure and HLA in healthy donors. PCR employed 60 Vbeta and 13 Jbeta primers. Libraries were prepared by immunoSEQ multiplex PCR; TCRdb keeps only in-frame clonotypes and omits some of them. The sample has around 140,000 clones; less than 85% are singletons. Study results and limitations: As was reported, the HLA-A and HLA-B alleles of most subjects were accurately predicted from TCR beta sequences. Some segments of the V type, notably TRBV6-2 and TRBV6-3, were excluded as indistinguishable.

V lost 4 bases and J lost 0; bases outside the gene matches: 4. Germline V gives CDR1 SGHRS, CDR2 YFSETQ. The CDR3 is 15 amino acids. Material for sequencing was PBMCs. The receptor comes from a woman aged 60 to 75 in good health and CMV-seropositive. V and J are TRBV5-1 and TRBJ2-1, with 7 positions matching TRBD1. CDR3 in DNA: TGCGCCAGCAGCCCGGGACAGAGCTCCTACAATGAGCAGTTCTTC. Translated, it gives CASSPGQSSYNEQFF.